This is a list of T cell receptor beta chains from one sample in a study of shared clonotypes between healthy human individuals. The method was immunoSEQ multiplex PCR; TCRdb's version includes in-frame clones alone and lacks a portion of them. This sample carries about 2.4 million clones, approximately 93% of them seen once, and the ten largest clones take about 0.34%. What was sequenced was naive CD4+ T cells from PBMCs. The receptors here all came from a man aged 18 to 35 in good health. Some clones in this sample may be carry-over from other donors' samples. Each CDR3 is given without its conserved first and last residue. Some rows have no size entry. The others give once, few or many, or a class for an expanded clone.

v_call	j_call	clone_size	cdr3_aa
TRBV29-1	TRBJ1-2	NA	SVARTGGAGYGYT
TRBV10-3	TRBJ1-1	NA	AISDFTTEAF
TRBV4-2	TRBJ1-1	NA	ASSQVTVNTEAF
TRBV9	TRBJ2-7	NA	ASSVTPSYEQY
TRBV7-9	TRBJ1-1	NA	ASSQGQGNTEAF
TRBV27	TRBJ2-1	once	ASSKMRTSGRTTPYNEQF
TRBV18	TRBJ2-1	NA	ASSPPPDYDPLVEQF
TRBV11-2	TRBJ1-1	few	ASSLVGTEAF
TRBV7-9	TRBJ1-4	NA	ASSLEVGGKLF
TRBV28	TRBJ1-2	NA	ASSRRDRPWGGYT
TRBV7-2	TRBJ2-7	NA	ASSRVAGGAYEQY
TRBV2	TRBJ2-1	NA	AALLTVSGDEQF
TRBV6-1	TRBJ1-5	NA	ASSARGDYQPQH
TRBV5-1	TRBJ2-3	NA	ASSPGRVSTDTQY
TRBV5-6	TRBJ1-2	NA	ASINLGENYGYT
TRBV5-1	TRBJ2-7	NA	ASSSTSGSPEQY
TRBV11-2	TRBJ2-1	NA	ASSLGTTGQF
TRBV25-1	TRBJ1-3	once	ASSEGPQIGNTIY
TRBV7-3	TRBJ2-7	NA	ASSLEGRYHEQY
TRBV7-6	TRBJ2-3	NA	ASSPPAGGIGDTQY
TRBV6-4	TRBJ2-7	NA	ASSRTASYEQY
TRBV6-4	TRBJ2-3	few	ASSDGTGTDTQY
TRBV4-1	TRBJ2-7	NA	ASSQGTESSYEQY
TRBV15	TRBJ2-7	NA	ATSRGGLAGEQY
TRBV29-1	TRBJ1-2	NA	SVAGGDYGYT
TRBV4-1	TRBJ2-7	NA	ASSPLTGTRREQY
TRBV29-1	TRBJ1-4	NA	SAQRGRGQVEKLF
TRBV18	TRBJ2-1	NA	ASSSFPGGYNEQF
TRBV18	TRBJ2-7	NA	ASSPGRRTYEQY
TRBV19	TRBJ2-7	NA	ASRITDSLPYEQY
TRBV9	TRBJ1-2	NA	ASSDRQKSGYT
TRBV27	TRBJ1-2	NA	ASSLKDRPYGYT
TRBV29-1	TRBJ2-7	NA	SVEVTGALEKTGKNSYEQY
TRBV5-1	TRBJ2-2	NA	ASSLTGDTGELF
TRBV5-1	TRBJ2-1	NA	ASSGEVAGGYNEQF
TRBV5-5	TRBJ1-5	NA	ASSLAVRQNQPQH
TRBV27	TRBJ1-2	NA	ASSSDSYGYT
TRBV10-1	TRBJ2-1	NA	ASSVPGEQF
TRBV6-1	TRBJ1-2	NA	ASSETPGGARGYT
TRBV9	TRBJ2-3	NA	ASSAVSRATQY
TRBV28	TRBJ1-5	NA	ASSPRTFLGGNQPQH
TRBV6-1	TRBJ2-7	NA	ASSAFEGAGEYEQY
TRBV7-6	TRBJ2-1	NA	ASSRSYNEQF
TRBV6-5	TRBJ1-4	NA	ASMRRIATNEKLF
TRBV7-2	TRBJ1-1	NA	ASSRLPRQDTEAF
TRBV2	TRBJ2-3	NA	ASRPLTSADTQY
TRBV5-1	TRBJ2-7	NA	ASSRDEGPYEQY
TRBV6-4	TRBJ2-2	NA	ASSDLPASGIAGELF
TRBV29-1	TRBJ2-1	NA	SVPARGTFPNEQF
TRBV28	TRBJ2-7	NA	ASTPGQSYEQY
TRBV2	TRBJ2-3	NA	ASSGLAAGDTQY
TRBV21-1	TRBJ1-4	once	ASATGEMANEKLF
TRBV9	TRBJ2-3	NA	ASSVGLRGATDTQY